The clone carrying this TCR beta chain occurred many times. This entry belongs to a study of neurological immune-mediated disorders. It was by 5'RACE with 10-nucleotide random UMIs that the cDNA was made. TCRdb reanalysed the 5' RACE reads using MiXCR and keeps one entry per CDR3 protein. The sample contains 77,000 or so distinct CDR3 sequences, roughly 9.9% of which appear only once. The CDR3 sequence is 14 residues long. Trimming removed 7 bases from V and 3 bases from J; junction bases left unmatched: 9. Sequencing used PBMCs. This TCR was recovered from a man aged 50-59 years in good health. V is TRBV12-3 or TRBV12-4 and J is TRBJ2-7; 7 bases are a match to TRBD1. The CDR3 DNA is TGTGCCAGCACTTCAGAGACAGGGCTCTACGAGCAGTACTTC. Its protein product is CASTSETGLYEQYF.